These 5 T cell receptor beta chains were all obtained from the same sample, sequenced in a study of blood T cells in healthy people across ages. PCR was performed a second time for about 6 to 12 cycles using a sample-barcoded 5' primer and a J-beta primer mix. Each CDR3 protein gets one entry after TCRdb re-called the 5' RACE reads with MiXCR. Of roughly 550,000 distinct CDR3 sequences in the sample, around 24% were seen once. The sample also formed part of further work on T cells of mothers and their children.

Sequenced material: blood. The receptor source for this set is a boy between 10 and 17 years old in good health.

The table lists this clonotype with a few counts. The junction shows a germline mismatch at one end, possibly a read error. The rearrangement links TRBV12-3 or TRBV12-4 to TRBJ1-5; D might be TRBD1 (5 bases). The CDR3 spans 18 residues. In nucleotides, the CDR3 is TGTGCCAGCGGTTTAGGGGTGGACGGAATCCATAGCAATCAGCCCCAGCATTTT. The encoded protein is CASGLGVDGIHSNQPQHF.

The gene calls are TRBV10-3 and TRBJ2-2; D is perhaps TRBD1 (5 bases). The CDR3 has 16 amino acids. The germline gives CDR1 ENHRY, CDR2 SYGVKD. Trimming took off 3 bases at V and 0 bases at J, with 11 bases between the two ends. CDR3 sequence (DNA): TGTGCCATCAGTGACCAACAGGCTCCGAACACCGGGGAGCTGTTTTTT. Amino acids: CAISDQQAPNTGELFF.

The chain carries TRBV7-9 and TRBJ2-3, with 10 bases matching TRBD2. V gave up 5 bases and J gave up 1 base; unmatched junction bases: 12. The CDR3 runs 18 residues. Germline V CDR1 and CDR2: SEHNR, FQNEAQ (reference sequence). CDR3 sequence (DNA): TGTGCCAGCAGCACCCTCCCCGCTAGCGGGAGTGGCACAGATACGCAGTATTTT. Translated: CASSTLPASGSGTDTQYF.

This clonotype appeared many times. This chain uses TRBV10-3 with TRBJ2-1; D is unresolved. Germline values: CDR1 ENHRY, CDR2 SYGVKD. Trimming left V 5 bases short and J 5 bases short, with 4 bases between. There are 11 residues in the CDR3. DNA for the CDR3: TGTGCCATCAGTCAACACAATGAGCAGTTCTTC. This sequence encodes CAISQHNEQFF.

V is TRBV7-3 and J is TRBJ1-4, with D possibly being TRBD1 (6 bases). Germline lookup yields CDR1 SGHTA and CDR2 FQGTGA. This CDR3 contains 13 residues. V was pared by 11 bases and J by 0 bases, with 10 bases between. CDR3: CAWGAATNEKLFF. In DNA, the CDR3 is TGTGCCTGGGGGGCCGCAACTAATGAAAAACTGTTTTTT.